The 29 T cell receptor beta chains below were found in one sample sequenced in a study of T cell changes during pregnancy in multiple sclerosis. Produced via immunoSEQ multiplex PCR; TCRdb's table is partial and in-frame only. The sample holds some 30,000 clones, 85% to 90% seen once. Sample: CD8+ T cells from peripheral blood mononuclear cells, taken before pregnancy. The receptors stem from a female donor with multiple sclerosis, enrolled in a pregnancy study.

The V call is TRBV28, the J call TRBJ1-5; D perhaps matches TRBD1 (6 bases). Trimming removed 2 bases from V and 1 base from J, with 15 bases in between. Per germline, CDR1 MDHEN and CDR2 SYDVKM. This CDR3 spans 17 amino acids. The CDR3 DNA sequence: TGTGCCAGCAGTTTAATATTACAGGGATTCAGCAATCAGCCCCAGCATTTT. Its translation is CASSLILQGFSNQPQHF.

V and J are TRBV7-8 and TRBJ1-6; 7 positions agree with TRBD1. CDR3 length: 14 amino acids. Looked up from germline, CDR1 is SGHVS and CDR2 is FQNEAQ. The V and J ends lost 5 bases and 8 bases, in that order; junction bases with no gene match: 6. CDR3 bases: TGTGCCAGCAGCCCCCGGGACAGTCATTCACCCCTCCACTTT. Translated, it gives CASSPRDSHSPLHF.

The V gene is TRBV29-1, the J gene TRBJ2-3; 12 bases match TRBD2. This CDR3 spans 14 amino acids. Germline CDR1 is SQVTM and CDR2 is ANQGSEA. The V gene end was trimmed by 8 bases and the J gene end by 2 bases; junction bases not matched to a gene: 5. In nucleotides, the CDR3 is TGCAGCACTCGACTAGCGGGGGCCACAGATACGCAGTATTTT. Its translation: CSTRLAGATDTQYF.

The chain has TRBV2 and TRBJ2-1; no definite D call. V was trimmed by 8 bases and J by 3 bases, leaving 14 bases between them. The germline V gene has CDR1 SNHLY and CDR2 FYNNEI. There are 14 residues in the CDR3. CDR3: CASSAISNYNEQFF. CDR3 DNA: TGTGCCAGCTCCGCTATATCAAACTACAATGAGCAGTTCTTC. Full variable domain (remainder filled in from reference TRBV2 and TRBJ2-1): EPEVTQTPSHQVTQMGQEVILRCVPISNHLYFYWYRQILGQKVEFLVSFYNNEISEKSEIFDDQFSVERPDGSNFTLKIRSTKLEDSAMYFCASSAISNYNEQFFGPGTRLTVL.

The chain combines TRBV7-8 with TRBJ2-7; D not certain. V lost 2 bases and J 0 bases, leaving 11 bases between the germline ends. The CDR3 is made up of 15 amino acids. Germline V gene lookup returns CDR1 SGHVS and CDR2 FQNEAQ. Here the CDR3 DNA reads TGTGCCAGCAGCTTATTTGCAGTCCCCTCCTACGAGCAGTACTTC. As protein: CASSLFAVPSYEQYF. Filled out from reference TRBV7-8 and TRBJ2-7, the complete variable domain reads GAGVSQSPRYKVAKRGQDVALRCDPISGHVSLFWYQQALGQGPEFLTYFQNEAQLDKSGLPSDRFFAERPEGSVSTLKIQRTQQEDSAVYLCASSLFAVPSYEQYFGPGTRLTVT.

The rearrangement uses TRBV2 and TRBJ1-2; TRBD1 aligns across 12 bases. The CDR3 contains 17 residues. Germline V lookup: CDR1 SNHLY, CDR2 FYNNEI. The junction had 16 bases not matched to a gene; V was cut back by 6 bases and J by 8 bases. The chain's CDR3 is CASRAGTGGLLLGGYTF. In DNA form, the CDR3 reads TGTGCCAGCAGGGCAGGGACAGGGGGCCTACTCTTGGGCGGCTACACCTTC.

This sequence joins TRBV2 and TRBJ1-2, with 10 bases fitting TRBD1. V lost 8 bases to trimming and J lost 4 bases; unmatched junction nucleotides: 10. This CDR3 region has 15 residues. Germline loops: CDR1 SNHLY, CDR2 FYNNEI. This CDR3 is CASGRDRGASYGYTF. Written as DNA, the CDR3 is TGTGCCAGCGGTAGGGACAGGGGCGCATCCTATGGCTACACCTTC.

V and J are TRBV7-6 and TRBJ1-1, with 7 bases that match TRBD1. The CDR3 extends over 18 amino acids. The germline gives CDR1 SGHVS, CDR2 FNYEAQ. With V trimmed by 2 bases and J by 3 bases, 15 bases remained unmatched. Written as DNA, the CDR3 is TGTGCCAGCAGCTTAATCCCGGGGAAGTACACAGGGGACACTGAAGCTTTCTTT. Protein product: CASSLIPGKYTGDTEAFF.

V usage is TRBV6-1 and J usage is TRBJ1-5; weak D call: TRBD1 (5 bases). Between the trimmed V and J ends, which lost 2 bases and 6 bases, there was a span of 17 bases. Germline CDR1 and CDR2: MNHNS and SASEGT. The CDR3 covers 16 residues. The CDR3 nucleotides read TGTGCCAGCAGTGAATGGGGACCCGGGGGAGGTCAGCCCCAGCATTTT. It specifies CASSEWGPGGGQPQHF.

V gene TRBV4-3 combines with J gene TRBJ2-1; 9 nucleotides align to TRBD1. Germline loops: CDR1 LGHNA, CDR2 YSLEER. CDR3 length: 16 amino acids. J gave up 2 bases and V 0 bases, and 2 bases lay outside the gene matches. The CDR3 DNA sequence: TGCGCCAGCAGCCAAGAAGGGACAGGGACCTACAATGAGCAGTTCTTC. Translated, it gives CASSQEGTGTYNEQFF.

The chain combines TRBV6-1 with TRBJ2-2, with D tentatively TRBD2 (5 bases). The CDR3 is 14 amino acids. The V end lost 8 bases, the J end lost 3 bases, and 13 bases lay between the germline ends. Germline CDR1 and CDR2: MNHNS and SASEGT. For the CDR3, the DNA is TGTGCCAGCCGCCCCCTCGGGGACACCGGGGAGCTGTTTTTT. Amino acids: CASRPLGDTGELFF.

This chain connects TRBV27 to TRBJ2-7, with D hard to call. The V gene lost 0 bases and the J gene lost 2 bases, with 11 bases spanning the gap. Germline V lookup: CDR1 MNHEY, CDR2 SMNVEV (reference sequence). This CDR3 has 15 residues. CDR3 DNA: TGTGCCAGCAGTTTATCTTTCGCGGAACCCTACGAGCAGTACTTC. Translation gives CASSLSFAEPYEQYF.

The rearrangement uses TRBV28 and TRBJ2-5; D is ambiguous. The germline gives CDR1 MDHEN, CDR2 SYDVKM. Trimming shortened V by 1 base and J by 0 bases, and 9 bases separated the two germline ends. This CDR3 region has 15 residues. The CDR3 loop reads CASSLSDTNQETQYF. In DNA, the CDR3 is TGTGCCAGCAGTTTATCCGACACCAACCAAGAGACCCAGTACTTC.

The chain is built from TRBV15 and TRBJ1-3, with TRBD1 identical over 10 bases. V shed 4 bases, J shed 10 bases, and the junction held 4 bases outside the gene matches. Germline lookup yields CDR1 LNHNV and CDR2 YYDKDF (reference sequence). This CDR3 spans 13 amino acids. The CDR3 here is CATSTGTGETIYF. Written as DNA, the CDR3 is TGTGCCACCAGCACCGGGACAGGGGAGACCATATATTTT.

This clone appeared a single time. DNA of the CDR3: TGTGCCTGCCTTACAAAGTCCACTGAAGCTTTCTTT. Residues: CACLTKSTEAFF. The V call is TRBV30, the J call TRBJ1-1; D not resolved. The CDR3 covers 12 residues. Germline CDR1 GTSNPN, CDR2 SVGIG (reference sequence). V was clipped by 6 bases and J by 4 bases, with 12 bases between them.

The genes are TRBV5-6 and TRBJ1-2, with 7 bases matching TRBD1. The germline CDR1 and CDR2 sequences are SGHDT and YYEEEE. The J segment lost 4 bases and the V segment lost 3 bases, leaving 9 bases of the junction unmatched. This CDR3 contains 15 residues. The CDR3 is CASSWDRGGGYGYTF. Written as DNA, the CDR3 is TGTGCCAGCAGCTGGGACAGAGGCGGTGGCTATGGCTACACCTTC.

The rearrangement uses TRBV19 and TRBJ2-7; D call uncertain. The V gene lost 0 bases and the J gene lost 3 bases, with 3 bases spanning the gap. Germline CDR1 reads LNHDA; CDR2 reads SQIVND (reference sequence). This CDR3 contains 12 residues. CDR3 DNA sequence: TGTGCCAGTAGTATAGATCTCTACGAGCAGTACTTC. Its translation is CASSIDLYEQYF.

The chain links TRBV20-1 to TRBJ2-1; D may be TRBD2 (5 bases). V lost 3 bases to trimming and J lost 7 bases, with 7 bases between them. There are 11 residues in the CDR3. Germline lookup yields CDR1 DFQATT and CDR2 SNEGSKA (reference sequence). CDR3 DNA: TGCAGTGCTAGGGAGGTAAATGAGCAGTTCTTC. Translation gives CSAREVNEQFF.

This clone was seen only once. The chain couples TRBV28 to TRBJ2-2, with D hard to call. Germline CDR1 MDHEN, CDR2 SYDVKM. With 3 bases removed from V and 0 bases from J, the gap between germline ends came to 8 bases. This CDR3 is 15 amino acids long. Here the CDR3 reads CASSFGSSNTGELFF. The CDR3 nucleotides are TGTGCCAGCAGTTTTGGCAGTTCGAACACCGGGGAGCTGTTTTTT.

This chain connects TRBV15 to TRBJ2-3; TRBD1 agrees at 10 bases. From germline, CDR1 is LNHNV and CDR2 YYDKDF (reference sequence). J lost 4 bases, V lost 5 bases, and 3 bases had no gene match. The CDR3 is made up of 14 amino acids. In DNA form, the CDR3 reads TGTGCCACCAGCGGGACAGGGGAAGCAGATACGCAGTATTTT. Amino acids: CATSGTGEADTQYF.

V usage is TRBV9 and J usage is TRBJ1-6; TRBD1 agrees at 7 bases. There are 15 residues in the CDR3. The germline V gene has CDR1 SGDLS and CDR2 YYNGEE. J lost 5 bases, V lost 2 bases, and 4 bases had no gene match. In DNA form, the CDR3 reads TGTGCCAGCAGCGTGAAGGGACAGAATAATTCACCCCTCCACTTT. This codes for CASSVKGQNNSPLHF. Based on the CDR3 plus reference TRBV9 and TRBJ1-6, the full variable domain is DSGVTQTPKHLITATGQRVTLRCSPRSGDLSVYWYQQSLDQGLQFLIQYYNGEERAKGNILERFSAQQFPDLHSELNLSSLELGDSALYFCASSVKGQNNSPLHFGNGTRLTVT.

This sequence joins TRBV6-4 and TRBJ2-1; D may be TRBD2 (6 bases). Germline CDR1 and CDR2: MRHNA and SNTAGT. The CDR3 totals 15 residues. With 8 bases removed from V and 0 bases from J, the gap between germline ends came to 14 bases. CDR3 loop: CASGLADSSYNEQFF. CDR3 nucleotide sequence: TGTGCCAGCGGTTTAGCGGATAGCTCCTACAATGAGCAGTTCTTC.

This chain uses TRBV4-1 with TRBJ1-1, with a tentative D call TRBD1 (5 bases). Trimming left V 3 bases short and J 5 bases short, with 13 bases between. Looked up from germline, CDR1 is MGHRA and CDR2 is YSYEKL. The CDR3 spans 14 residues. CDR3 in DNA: TGCGCCAGCAGCCAGCTTCCAGGGTTGACTGAAGCTTTCTTT. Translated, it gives CASSQLPGLTEAFF.

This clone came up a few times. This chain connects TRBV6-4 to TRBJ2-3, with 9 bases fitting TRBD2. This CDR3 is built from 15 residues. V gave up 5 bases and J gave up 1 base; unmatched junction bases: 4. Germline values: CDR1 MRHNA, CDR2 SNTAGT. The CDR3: CASSTTSGGTDTQYF. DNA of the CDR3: TGTGCCAGCAGTACGACTAGCGGAGGCACAGATACGCAGTATTTT.

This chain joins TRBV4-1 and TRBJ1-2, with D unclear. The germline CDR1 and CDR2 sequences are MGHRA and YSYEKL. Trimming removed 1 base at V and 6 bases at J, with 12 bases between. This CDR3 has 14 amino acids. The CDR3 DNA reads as TGCGCCAGCAGCCAAGTTACTGCCGGGGATGGCTACACCTTC. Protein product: CASSQVTAGDGYTF.

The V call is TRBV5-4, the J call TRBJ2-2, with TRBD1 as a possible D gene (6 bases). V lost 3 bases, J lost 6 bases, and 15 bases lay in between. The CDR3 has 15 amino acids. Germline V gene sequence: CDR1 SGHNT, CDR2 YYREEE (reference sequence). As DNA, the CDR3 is TGTGCCAGCAGCTGGCCGGACAGTGGTTCCGGGGAGCTGTTTTTT. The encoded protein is CASSWPDSGSGELFF.

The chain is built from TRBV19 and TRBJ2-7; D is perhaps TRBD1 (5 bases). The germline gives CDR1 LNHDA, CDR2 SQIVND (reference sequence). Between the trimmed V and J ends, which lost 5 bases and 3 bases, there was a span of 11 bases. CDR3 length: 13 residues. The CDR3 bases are TGTGCCAGTAGTGTGGACATCAGCTACGAGCAGTACTTC. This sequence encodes CASSVDISYEQYF. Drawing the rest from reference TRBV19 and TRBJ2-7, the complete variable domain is DGGITQSPKYLFRKEGQNVTLSCEQNLNHDAMYWYRQDPGQGLRLIYYSQIVNDFQKGDIAEGYSVSREKKESFPLTVTSAQKNPTAFYLCASSVDISYEQYFGPGTRLTVT.

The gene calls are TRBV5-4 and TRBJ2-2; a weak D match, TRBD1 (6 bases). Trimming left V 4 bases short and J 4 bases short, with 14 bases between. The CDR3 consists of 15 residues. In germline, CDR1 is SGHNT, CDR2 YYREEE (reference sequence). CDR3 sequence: CASSGGRVGTGELFF. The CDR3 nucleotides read TGTGCCAGCAGCGGGGGCAGGGTTGGCACCGGGGAGCTGTTTTTT.

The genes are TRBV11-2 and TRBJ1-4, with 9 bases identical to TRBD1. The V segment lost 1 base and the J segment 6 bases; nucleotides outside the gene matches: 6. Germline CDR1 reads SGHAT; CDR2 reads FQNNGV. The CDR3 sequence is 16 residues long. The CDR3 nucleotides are TGTGCCAGCAGCTTAGTACACAGGGGGCGGGATGAAAAACTGTTTTTT. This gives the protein CASSLVHRGRDEKLFF.